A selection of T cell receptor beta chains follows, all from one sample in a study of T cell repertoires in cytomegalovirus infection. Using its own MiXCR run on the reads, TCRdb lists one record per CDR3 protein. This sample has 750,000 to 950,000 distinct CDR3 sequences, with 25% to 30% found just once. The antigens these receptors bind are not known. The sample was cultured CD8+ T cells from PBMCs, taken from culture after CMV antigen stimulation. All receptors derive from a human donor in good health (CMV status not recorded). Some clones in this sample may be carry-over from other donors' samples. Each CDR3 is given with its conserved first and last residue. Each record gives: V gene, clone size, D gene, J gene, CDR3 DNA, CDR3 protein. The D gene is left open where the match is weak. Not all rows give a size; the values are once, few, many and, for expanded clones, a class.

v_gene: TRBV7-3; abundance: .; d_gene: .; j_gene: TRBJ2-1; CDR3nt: TGTGCCAGCAGCCTTACAGGAACTGGGGATGAGCAGTTCTTC; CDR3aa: CASSLTGTGDEQFF
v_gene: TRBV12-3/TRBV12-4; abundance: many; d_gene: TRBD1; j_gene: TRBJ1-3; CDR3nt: TGTGCCAGCAGTTTCACCGGGACAGACTCTGGAAACACCATATATTTT; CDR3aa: CASSFTGTDSGNTIYF
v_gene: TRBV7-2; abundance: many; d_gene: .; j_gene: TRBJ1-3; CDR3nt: TGTGCCAGCAGCTTCACAGATCTCTCTGGAAACACCATATATTTT; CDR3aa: CASSFTDLSGNTIYF
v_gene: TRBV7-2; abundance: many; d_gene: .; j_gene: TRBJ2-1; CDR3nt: TGTGCCAGCAGCAGCTTTGACACGAAGTCCTACAATGAGCAGTTCTTC; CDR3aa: CASSSFDTKSYNEQFF
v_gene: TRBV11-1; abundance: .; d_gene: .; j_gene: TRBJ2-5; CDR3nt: TGTGCCAGCAGCTTAGCCAGGAGACAAGAGACCCGGTACTTC; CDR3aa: CASSLARRQETRYF
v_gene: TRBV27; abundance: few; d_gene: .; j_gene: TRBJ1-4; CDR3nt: TGTGCCAGCAGTTTTTCGGCCTATACAGGGATCAATGAAAAACTGTTTTTT; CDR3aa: CASSFSAYTGINEKLFF
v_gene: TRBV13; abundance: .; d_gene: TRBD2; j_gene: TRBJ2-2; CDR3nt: TGTGCCAGCAGCCCAGGGACTAGCGGGGGCACCGGGGAGCTGTTTTTT; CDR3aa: CASSPGTSGGTGELFF
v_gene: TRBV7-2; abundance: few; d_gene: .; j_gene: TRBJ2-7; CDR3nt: TGTGCCTCGGCCCTATACGAGCAGTACTTC; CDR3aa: CASALYEQYF
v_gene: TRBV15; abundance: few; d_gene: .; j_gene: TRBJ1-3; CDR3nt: TGTGCCACCAGCAGAGTAAGACGGAGCTCTGGAAACACCATATATTTT; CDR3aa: CATSRVRRSSGNTIYF
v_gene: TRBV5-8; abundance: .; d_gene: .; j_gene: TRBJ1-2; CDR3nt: TGTGCCAGCAGCCACGACAGACCTGGCTACACCTTC; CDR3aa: CASSHDRPGYTF
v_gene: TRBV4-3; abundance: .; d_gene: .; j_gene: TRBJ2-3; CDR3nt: TGCGCCAGCAGCCAAGACTCAGTTCCCACAGATACGCAGTATTTT; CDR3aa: CASSQDSVPTDTQYF
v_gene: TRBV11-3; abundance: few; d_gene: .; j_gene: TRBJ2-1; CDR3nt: TGTGCCAGCAGCTCTCGAGAGGGGGAAGATGAGCAGTTCTTC; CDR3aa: CASSSREGEDEQFF
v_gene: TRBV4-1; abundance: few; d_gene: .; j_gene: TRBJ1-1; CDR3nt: TGCGCCAGCAGCCAACAAGACAGCGACAATGAAGCTTTCTTT; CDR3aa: CASSQQDSDNEAFF
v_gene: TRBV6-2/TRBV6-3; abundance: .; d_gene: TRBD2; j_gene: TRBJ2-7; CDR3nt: TGTGCCAGCACAGCGGGGGGGCTGGACGAGCAGTACTTC; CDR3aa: CASTAGGLDEQYF
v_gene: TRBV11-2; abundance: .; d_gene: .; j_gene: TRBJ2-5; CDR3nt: TGTGCCAGCACCCCTTATTTTTCGTACCAAGAGACCCAGTACTTC; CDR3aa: CASTPYFSYQETQYF
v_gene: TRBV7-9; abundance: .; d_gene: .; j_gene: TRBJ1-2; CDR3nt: TGTGCCAGCAGCCCAGCCGGGACGACTAACTATGGCTACACCTTC; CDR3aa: CASSPAGTTNYGYTF
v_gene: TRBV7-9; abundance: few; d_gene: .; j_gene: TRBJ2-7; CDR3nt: TGTGCCAGCAACCGGGCCCCCTCCGACGAGCAGTACTTC; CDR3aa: CASNRAPSDEQYF
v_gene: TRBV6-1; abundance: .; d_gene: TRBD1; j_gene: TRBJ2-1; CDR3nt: TGTGCCAGCAGCGACAGGGGGGGCCCCGATGAGCAGTTCTTC; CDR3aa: CASSDRGGPDEQFF
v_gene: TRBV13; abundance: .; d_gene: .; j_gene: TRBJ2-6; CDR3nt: TGTGCCAGCAGGGAGTGGATAGTAGCAAGCTCTGGGGCCAACGTCCTGACTTTC; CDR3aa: CASREWIVASSGANVLTF
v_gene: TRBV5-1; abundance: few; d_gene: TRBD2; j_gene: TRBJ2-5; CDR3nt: TGCGCCAGCAGCTTACCCGGGGGGGCGAAAGAGACCCAGTACTTC; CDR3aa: CASSLPGGAKETQYF
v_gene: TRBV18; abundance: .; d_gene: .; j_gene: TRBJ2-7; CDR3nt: TGTGCCAGCTCGCCTAACACAGGTTCCTACGAGCAGTACTTC; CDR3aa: CASSPNTGSYEQYF
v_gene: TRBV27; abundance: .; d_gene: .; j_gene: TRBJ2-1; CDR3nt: TGTGCCAGCAGTTTATCTGGTATTCGGGAGCAGTTCTTC; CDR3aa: CASSLSGIREQFF
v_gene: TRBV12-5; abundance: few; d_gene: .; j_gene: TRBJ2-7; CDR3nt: TGTGCTAGTGGTCCGTCGTTTGTGCAGTACTTC; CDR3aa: CASGPSFVQYF
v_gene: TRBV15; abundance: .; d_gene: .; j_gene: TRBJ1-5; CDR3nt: TGTGCCACCAGCAGAGAAGGGGGTTTCAATCAGCCCCAGCATTTT; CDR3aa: CATSREGGFNQPQHF
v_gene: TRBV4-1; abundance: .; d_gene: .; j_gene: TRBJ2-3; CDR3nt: TGCGCCAGCAGCCAAGATCCCTCAGATACGCAGTATTTT; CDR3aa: CASSQDPSDTQYF
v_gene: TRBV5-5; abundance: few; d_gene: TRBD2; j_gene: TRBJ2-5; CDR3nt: TGTGCCAGCAGCTGGGACCCACTAGCGGGACCCGAGACCCAGTACTTC; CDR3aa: CASSWDPLAGPETQYF
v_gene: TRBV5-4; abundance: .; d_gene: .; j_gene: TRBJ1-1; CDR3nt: TGTGCCAGCAGTCCACTGGATAGAACGTTGAACACTGAAGCTTTCTTT; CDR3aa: CASSPLDRTLNTEAFF
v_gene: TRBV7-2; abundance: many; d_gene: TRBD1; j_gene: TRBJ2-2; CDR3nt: TGTGCCAGCAGCTCCGGGACAGGGGACACCGGGGAGCTGTTTTTT; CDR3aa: CASSSGTGDTGELFF
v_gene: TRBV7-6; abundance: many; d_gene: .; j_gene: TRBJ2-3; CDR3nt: TGTGCCAGCACTCTCATTGGGGGAGATACGCAGTATTTT; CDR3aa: CASTLIGGDTQYF
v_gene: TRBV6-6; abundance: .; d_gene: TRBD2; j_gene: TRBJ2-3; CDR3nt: TGTGCCAGCAGTTACCCTAATGAACTAGCGGGGGACCAAGATACGCAGTATTTT; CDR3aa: CASSYPNELAGDQDTQYF
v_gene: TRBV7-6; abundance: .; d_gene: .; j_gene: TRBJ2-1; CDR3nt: TGTGCCAGCAGCTTACGGCAGGGGACATTGAGGCTTGTCAATGAGCAGTTCTTC; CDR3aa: CASSLRQGTLRLVNEQFF
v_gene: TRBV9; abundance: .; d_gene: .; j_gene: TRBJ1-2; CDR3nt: TGTGCCAGCAGCGTAGGTGGGGGGCGCAACTATGGCTACACCTTC; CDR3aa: CASSVGGGRNYGYTF
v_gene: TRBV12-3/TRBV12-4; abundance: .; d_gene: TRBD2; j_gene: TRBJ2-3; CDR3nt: TGTGCCAGCGGCGGAGCGGGGGCCGCAGATACGCAGTATTTT; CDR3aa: CASGGAGAADTQYF
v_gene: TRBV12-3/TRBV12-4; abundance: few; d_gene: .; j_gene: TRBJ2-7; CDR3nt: TGTGCCAGCAGTTTAAATAGCGGATCCTACGAGCAGTACTTC; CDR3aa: CASSLNSGSYEQYF
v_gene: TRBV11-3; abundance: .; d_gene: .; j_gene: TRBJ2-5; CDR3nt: TGTGCCAGCAGCAAGGGGGAGACGAGCGGGGAGACCCAGTACTTC; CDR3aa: CASSKGETSGETQYF
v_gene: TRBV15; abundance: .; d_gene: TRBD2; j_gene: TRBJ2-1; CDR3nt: TGTGCCGCCGGGGGGGGCTTCTACAATGAGCAGTTCTTC; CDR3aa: CAAGGGFYNEQFF
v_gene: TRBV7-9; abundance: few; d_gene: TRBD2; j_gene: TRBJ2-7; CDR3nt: TGTGCCAGCAGTTACCGAGACTTGGCGGGGGGCTACGAGCAGTACTTC; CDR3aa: CASSYRDLAGGYEQYF
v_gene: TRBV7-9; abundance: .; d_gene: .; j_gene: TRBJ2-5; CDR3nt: TGTGCCAGCAGCTCCCCCCGACGAGGGTTGGAGGAGACCCAGTACTTC; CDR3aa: CASSSPRRGLEETQYF
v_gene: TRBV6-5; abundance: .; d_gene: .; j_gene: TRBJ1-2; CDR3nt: TGTGCCAGCAGTTACCAGGGCATCGGCGGCTACACCTTC; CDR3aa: CASSYQGIGGYTF
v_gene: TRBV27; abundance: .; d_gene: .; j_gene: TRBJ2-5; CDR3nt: TGTGCCAGCAGTTTAGCTTTGGATAGTTTGGGGACCCAGTACTTC; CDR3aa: CASSLALDSLGTQYF
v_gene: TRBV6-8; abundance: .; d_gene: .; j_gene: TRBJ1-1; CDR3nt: TGTGCCAGGAGCGAATACACCGACACTGAAGCTTTCTTT; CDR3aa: CARSEYTDTEAFF
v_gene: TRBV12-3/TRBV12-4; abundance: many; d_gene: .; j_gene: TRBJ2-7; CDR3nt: TGTGCCAGCAGTTTGGGGACGGCCTCCTACGAGCAGTACTTC; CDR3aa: CASSLGTASYEQYF
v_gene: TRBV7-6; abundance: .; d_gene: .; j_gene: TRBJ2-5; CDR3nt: TGTGCCAGCAGCCATAGACAGCAGCGGAGGGAGACCCAGTACTTC; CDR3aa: CASSHRQQRRETQYF
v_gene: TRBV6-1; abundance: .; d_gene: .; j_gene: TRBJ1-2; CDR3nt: TGTGCCAGTAAGGACTCTAACTATGGCTACACCTTC; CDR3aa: CASKDSNYGYTF
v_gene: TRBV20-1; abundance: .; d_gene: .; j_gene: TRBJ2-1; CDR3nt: TGCAGTGCACCGAACCTAACGGGTTGGAATGAGCAGTTCTTC; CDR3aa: CSAPNLTGWNEQFF
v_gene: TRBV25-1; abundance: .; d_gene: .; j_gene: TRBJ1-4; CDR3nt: TGTGCCAGCAGTGAATGGGACGGTCTACATGAAAAACTGTTTTTT; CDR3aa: CASSEWDGLHEKLFF
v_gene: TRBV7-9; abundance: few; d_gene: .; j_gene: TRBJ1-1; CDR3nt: TGTGCCTGGCAGGCGTCTGAAGCTTTCTTT; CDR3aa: CAWQASEAFF
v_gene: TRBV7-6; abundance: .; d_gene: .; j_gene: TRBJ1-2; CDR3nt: TGTGCCAGCAGCTTAGCTATACAGGGCGCATATGGCTACACCTTC; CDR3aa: CASSLAIQGAYGYTF
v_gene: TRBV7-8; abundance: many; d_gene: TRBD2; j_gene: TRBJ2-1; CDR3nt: TGTGCCAGCAGCTTAATGGGGCTAGCGGGGGGACCCCCCTGGGATGAGCAGTTCTTC; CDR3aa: CASSLMGLAGGPPWDEQFF
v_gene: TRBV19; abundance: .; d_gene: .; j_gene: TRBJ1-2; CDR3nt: TGTGCCAGTAGTAATGCAGGTCGCGATGGCTACACCTTC; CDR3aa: CASSNAGRDGYTF
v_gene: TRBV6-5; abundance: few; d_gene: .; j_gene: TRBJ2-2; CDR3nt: TGTGCCAGCATTAGGACAACCGGAGAATTTAGCACCGGGGAGCTGTTTTTT; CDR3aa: CASIRTTGEFSTGELFF
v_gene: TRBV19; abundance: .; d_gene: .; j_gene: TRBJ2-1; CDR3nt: TGTGCCAGTAGTACAGGCCGGATCGATGAGCAGTTCTTC; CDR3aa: CASSTGRIDEQFF
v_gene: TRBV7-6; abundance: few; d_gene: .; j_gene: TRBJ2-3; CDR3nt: TGTGCCAGCAGCTTAGGCGGCGGGGCAGGAGATACGCAGTATTTT; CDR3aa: CASSLGGGAGDTQYF